This T cell receptor (beta chain) was found in a study of T cells in Graves' hyperthyroidism and ophthalmopathy. Trimming stripped 5 bases from V and 8 bases from J, with 18 bases between. This CDR3 comprises 14 residues. Germline values: CDR1 SEHNR, CDR2 FQNEAQ (reference sequence). The source material, RNA transcripts, was used to amplify TCR beta CDR3 regions. The TCR CDR3 first-round RT-PCR relied on the HTBI primer set. In TCRdb, the multiplex PCR reads were re-called with MiXCR into one record per CDR3 protein. This table has fewer than 350,000 distinct CDR3 sequences, approximately 14% appearing once.

The chain combines TRBV7-9 with TRBJ1-2, with a possible D match to TRBD1 (5 bases). The TCR originated in a woman between 45 and 60 years old with Graves' hyperthyroidism that later progressed to Graves' ophthalmopathy. The sequenced sample was blood. DNA of the CDR3: TGTGCCAGCAGCCCGGACCCCGCTGAGGGGGGCTACACCTTC. It translates to CASSPDPAEGGYTF.